Listed here are 29 T cell receptor beta chains from one sample, sequenced in a study of shared clonotypes between healthy human individuals. Using immunoSEQ multiplex PCR, the repertoire was profiled, and TCRdb retains in-frame clones only, with some absent. The sample lists about a million clones; approximately 77% were seen once. The sequenced sample consisted of memory CD4+ T cells from PBMCs. Subset specified: CD45RA-negative fraction. Receptors originate from a man aged 18 to 29 in good health. Some clones in this sample may be carry-over from other donors' samples.

V usage is TRBV6-1 and J usage is TRBJ2-1; 8 nucleotides line up with TRBD1. Germline CDR1 is MNHNS and CDR2 is SASEGT. The CDR3 has 13 residues. The V and J ends lost 11 bases and 8 bases, in that order; junction bases with no gene match: 11. CDR3 nucleotide sequence: TGTGCCGAAACGGACAGGGTAGGTTATGAGCAGTTCTTC. This codes for CAETDRVGYEQFF.

The chain has TRBV4-1 and TRBJ2-5; no firm D call. The V gene's germline CDR1 is MGHRA and CDR2 YSYEKL. This CDR3 is 16 amino acids long. V gave up 2 bases and J gave up 0 bases, with 13 bases separating them. CDR3: CASSQRAVKYQETQYF. In nucleotides, the CDR3 is TGCGCCAGCAGCCAAAGGGCGGTGAAGTACCAAGAGACCCAGTACTTC.

About this clone: Other DNA sequences in the sample encode the same CDR3. The J gene is TRBJ2-3, the V gene TRBV29-1; 7 bases are a match to TRBD2. Trimming at V came to 3 bases and at J to 3 bases, leaving 3 bases not matched to a gene. This CDR3 comprises 13 residues. Germline lookup yields CDR1 SQVTM and CDR2 ANQGSEA. The CDR3 is CSVDRGGTDTQYF. In DNA form, the CDR3 reads TGCAGCGTTGATCGGGGAGGGACAGATACGCAGTATTTT.

As to this clone: A much larger clone differs by one base, so this may be a read error. The V gene is TRBV4-1, the J gene TRBJ2-1; 14 nucleotides agree with TRBD2. Germline CDR1 MGHRA, CDR2 YSYEKL. This CDR3 spans 15 amino acids. J lost 7 bases, V lost 3 bases, and 2 bases had no gene match. The CDR3 DNA reads TGCGCCAGCAGCCAGGGACTAGCGGGAGAGAATGAGCAGTTCTTC. This translates into CASSQGLAGENEQFF.

As concerns this clone: Within the sample, other DNA sequences also encode this same CDR3. The chain joins TRBV18 to TRBJ1-4; 7 bases map to TRBD1. J lost 0 bases, V lost 3 bases, and 1 base had no gene match. The germline gives CDR1 KGHSH, CDR2 LQKENI. The CDR3 covers 15 residues. For the CDR3, the DNA is TGTGCCAGCTCACCGCAGGGGGCAACTAATGAAAAACTGTTTTTT. Its protein product is CASSPQGATNEKLFF.

This clone was observed once. This chain connects TRBV7-2 to TRBJ2-1; 10 nucleotides line up with TRBD1. The length of the CDR3 is 16 residues. V lost 3 bases and J lost 6; bases outside the gene matches: 8. Per the germline V gene, CDR1 is SGHTA and CDR2 is FQGNSA. CDR3 amino acids: CASSFPRQGAGNEQFF. CDR3 in DNA: TGTGCCAGCAGCTTCCCCAGACAGGGGGCGGGCAATGAGCAGTTCTTC. Together with reference TRBV7-2 and TRBJ2-1, the CDR3 gives the full variable domain: GAGVSQSPSNKVTEKGKDVELRCDPISGHTALYWYRQSLGQGLEFLIYFQGNSAPDKSGLPSDRFSAERTGGSVSTLTIQRTQQEDSAVYLCASSFPRQGAGNEQFFGPGTRLTVL.

The genes are TRBV2 and TRBJ1-5, with TRBD1 as a possible D gene (6 bases). Between the trimmed V and J ends, which lost 3 bases and 5 bases, there was a span of 8 bases. Looked up from germline, CDR1 is SNHLY and CDR2 is FYNNEI. The CDR3 length is 13 residues. For the CDR3, the DNA is TGTGCCAGCAGTGATAGGGGGGATCAGCCCCAGCATTTT. It codes for CASSDRGDQPQHF.

The V and J genes are TRBV6-1 and TRBJ2-7; D perhaps matches TRBD1 (6 bases). CDR1 and CDR2 from the germline V gene are MNHNS and SASEGT. V lost 10 bases to trimming and J lost 3 bases, with 13 bases between them. The CDR3 has 12 residues. The CDR3 sequence is CATTLQGYEQYF. The DNA for the CDR3 is TGTGCCACAACCCTACAGGGCTACGAGCAGTACTTC.

For this clone: Given a much more abundant clone one base away, this may be a read error. The same CDR3 also results from other DNA sequences found in this sample. V is TRBV6-1 and J is TRBJ1-5, with D unclear. Looked up from germline, CDR1 is MNHNS and CDR2 is SASEGT. The CDR3 sequence is 12 residues long. The CDR3 spells CASSEGNQPQHF. The CDR3 DNA reads TGCGCCAGCAGTGAAGGGAATCAGCCCCAGCATTTT.

CDR3 in DNA: TGTGCCAGTAGTATATGGCTAGCCGCTGAGCAGTTCTTC. Encoded protein: CASSIWLAAEQFF. The gene calls are TRBV19 and TRBJ2-1; tentative D call: TRBD2 (5 bases). The CDR3 extends over 13 amino acids. Germline values: CDR1 LNHDA, CDR2 SQIVND (reference sequence). Trimming took off 2 bases at V and 9 bases at J, with 11 bases between the two ends.

The chain uses TRBV9 and TRBJ1-2; D gene uncertain. The CDR3 runs 15 residues. V lost 3 bases, J lost 2 bases, and 14 bases lay in between. CDR1 SGDLS and CDR2 YYNGEE come from the germline V gene. The CDR3 is CASSAISGLNYGYTF. The CDR3 nucleotides are TGTGCCAGCAGCGCAATTTCCGGCTTAAACTATGGCTACACCTTC. Variable domain in full (rest from reference TRBV9 and TRBJ1-2): DSGVTQTPKHLITATGQRVTLRCSPRSGDLSVYWYQQSLDQGLQFLIQYYNGEERAKGNILERFSAQQFPDLHSELNLSSLELGDSALYFCASSAISGLNYGYTFGSGTRLTVV.

The V gene is TRBV15, the J gene TRBJ2-2, with D uncertain. Looked up from germline, CDR1 is LNHNV and CDR2 is YYDKDF (reference sequence). V was shortened by 6 bases and J by 7 bases, with 12 bases between the two germline ends. This CDR3 is 13 amino acids long. This CDR3 is CATRWGYDGELFF. The DNA for the CDR3 is TGTGCCACCAGGTGGGGTTACGACGGGGAGCTGTTTTTT.

This clone was counted between two and nine times. V and J are TRBV19 and TRBJ2-7, with 9 bases lining up with TRBD2. This CDR3 is built from 16 residues. CDR1 is LNHDA, CDR2 SQIVND, per germline (reference sequence). V dropped 5 bases and J dropped 4; count of bases not matched to a gene: 12. The CDR3 sequence: CASSLRLAEPSYEQYF. The CDR3 bases are TGTGCCAGTAGTCTAAGACTAGCGGAGCCCTCTTACGAGCAGTACTTC.

This clone has only a few counts. The V and J genes are TRBV28 and TRBJ1-1; 10 bases are shared with TRBD1. Germline-derived CDR1 and CDR2 are MDHEN and SYDVKM. V trimming: 4 bases; J trimming: 4 bases; junction bases outside the gene matches: 6. The CDR3 has 15 residues. CDR3 residues: CASSSRQGAVTEAFF. CDR3 DNA sequence: TGTGCCAGCAGTTCAAGACAGGGGGCGGTCACTGAAGCTTTCTTT.

This clone was seen just once. This chain links TRBV7-2 with TRBJ2-7, with D possibly matching TRBD1 (6 bases). This CDR3 has 15 residues. The germline V and J ends were trimmed by 6 bases and 1 base, with 16 bases remaining between them. The germline gives CDR1 SGHTA, CDR2 FQGNSA. The CDR3 nucleotides read TGTGCCAGCAGTCAGTCGTCGGACAGATCCTACGAGCAGTACTTC. It is translated as CASSQSSDRSYEQYF.

This clone was found a few times. CDR3 sequence reads: CSGFYNEQFF. The CDR3 DNA is TGCAGCGGCTTCTACAATGAGCAGTTCTTC. The V call is TRBV29-1, the J call TRBJ2-1; D not certain. The CDR3 is 10 amino acids. Germline CDR1 is SQVTM and CDR2 is ANQGSEA. V was cut by 7 bases and J by 3 bases, with 4 bases left in between.

Comments on this clone: Compared with germline, one end of the junction differs, possibly owing to a read error. The chain employs TRBV6-1 and TRBJ2-7, with a tentative D call TRBD1 (6 bases). The CDR3 spans 13 residues. Per the germline V gene, CDR1 is MNHNS and CDR2 is SASEGT. The CDR3 sequence: CAIRTELFYERYF. CDR3 DNA: TGTGCCATCCGGACAGAGCTATTCTACGAGCGGTACTTC.

The chain has TRBV9 and TRBJ2-1; 8 positions agree with TRBD2. This CDR3 has 16 amino acids. V was clipped by 3 bases and J by 4 bases; unmatched bases: 9. Germline V gene lookup returns CDR1 SGDLS and CDR2 YYNGEE. CDR3 nucleotides: TGTGCCAGCAGCGCCCTAGGGGGACTAGTGTACAATGAGCAGTTCTTC. This encodes CASSALGGLVYNEQFF. The full variable domain, with the rest looked up from reference TRBV9 and TRBJ2-1, is DSGVTQTPKHLITATGQRVTLRCSPRSGDLSVYWYQQSLDQGLQFLIQYYNGEERAKGNILERFSAQQFPDLHSELNLSSLELGDSALYFCASSALGGLVYNEQFFGPGTRLTVL.

The V and J genes are TRBV6-6 and TRBJ1-1, with D tentatively TRBD1 (6 bases). The germline V and J ends were trimmed by 2 bases and 3 bases, with 16 bases remaining between them. This CDR3 spans 16 amino acids. Germline-derived CDR1 and CDR2 are MNHNY and SVGAGI (reference sequence). In nucleotides, the CDR3 is TGTGCCAGCAGTTACCCCTGGGGGGGGCCGGACACTGAAGCTTTCTTT. Its protein product is CASSYPWGGPDTEAFF.

This chain connects TRBV4-1 to TRBJ2-5; D is unresolved. CDR1 and CDR2 (germline): MGHRA, YSYEKL. V lost 1 base to trimming and J lost 4 bases, with 13 bases between them. CDR3 length: 15 residues. CDR3: CASSQVIILGETQYF. For the CDR3, the DNA is TGCGCCAGCAGCCAAGTCATAATACTCGGAGAGACCCAGTACTTC.

Concerning this clone: This may come from a read error, since a much larger clone is one base off. Other DNA sequences in the same sample also yield this CDR3. J is TRBJ1-2 and V is TRBV6-5; TRBD1 is a possible D gene (6 bases). Trimming stripped 2 bases from V and 3 bases from J, with 10 bases between. Per germline, CDR1 MNHEY and CDR2 SVGAGI. This CDR3 spans 14 amino acids. CDR3 sequence reads: CASSYGRGYYGYTF. The CDR3 DNA is TGTGCCAGCAGTTACGGCAGGGGCTACTATGGCTACACCTTC.

The J gene is TRBJ2-5, the V gene TRBV11-3; D is ambiguous. V was cut by 1 base and J by 4 bases, with 10 bases left in between. This CDR3 is 14 amino acids long. Germline CDR1 is SGHNT and CDR2 is YENEEA. The CDR3 DNA sequence: TGTGCCAGCAGCTTAGGCCAGGTCCGAGAGACCCAGTACTTC. Translation: CASSLGQVRETQYF.

This clone came up once. The gene calls are TRBV4-1 and TRBJ2-3; TRBD2 matches at 8 bases. Germline CDR1 MGHRA, CDR2 YSYEKL. Trimming removed 10 bases from V and 8 bases from J; junction bases left unmatched: 20. The CDR3 spans 16 residues. This chain's CDR3 is CATHSGSNLGVGTQYF. DNA of the CDR3: TGCGCCACCCACAGCGGGAGCAATCTAGGGGTCGGTACGCAGTATTTT.

The chain couples TRBV28 to TRBJ1-1; no reliable D call. Germline V gene lookup returns CDR1 MDHEN and CDR2 SYDVKM. V gave up 10 bases and J gave up 0 bases, with 9 bases separating them. The CDR3 covers 12 residues. The CDR3 nucleotides are TGTGCCACTCGGTTACTGAACACTGAAGCTTTCTTT. Its protein product is CATRLLNTEAFF.

This clone came up once. V gene TRBV28 combines with J gene TRBJ2-5; perhaps TRBD1 as D (6 bases). V was trimmed by 5 bases and J by 4 bases, leaving 14 bases between them. The CDR3 covers 14 residues. The germline gives CDR1 MDHEN, CDR2 SYDVKM. CDR3 protein: CASSLWGQGETQYF. The CDR3 nucleotides are TGTGCCAGCAGTCTGTGGGGACAAGGAGAGACCCAGTACTTC.

This chain uses TRBV5-4 with TRBJ2-3; possibly TRBD1 for D (5 bases). This CDR3 is 12 amino acids long. V was shortened by 4 bases and J by 6 bases, with 9 bases between the two germline ends. CDR1 and CDR2 from the germline V gene are SGHNT and YYREEE (reference sequence). CDR3 sequence (DNA): TGTGCCAGCAGCCCCCCAGGGGATACGCAGTATTTT. It is translated as CASSPPGDTQYF.

This chain joins TRBV6-1 and TRBJ2-3; D is unclear. Germline assignment: CDR1 MNHNS and CDR2 SASEGT. V lost 2 bases and J lost 1, with 13 bases in between. CDR3 length equals 16 residues. CDR3 bases: TGTGCCAGCAGTGAAAATGGCTTTGCTCGCACAGATACGCAGTATTTT. The encoded protein is CASSENGFARTDTQYF.

The V and J genes are TRBV6-1 and TRBJ2-3, with 8 bases aligning to TRBD2. The J segment lost 1 base and the V segment lost 3 bases, leaving 3 bases of the junction unmatched. CDR1 is MNHNS, CDR2 SASEGT, per germline. There are 15 residues in the CDR3. The CDR3 nucleotides are TGTGCCAGCAGTGATGTCGGGAGGGGCACAGATACGCAGTATTTT. Translated, it gives CASSDVGRGTDTQYF.

The chain is built from TRBV10-3 and TRBJ2-7; 8 bases align to TRBD2. Germline V gene data show CDR1 as ENHRY and CDR2 as SYGVKD. Losses at the gene ends were 0 bases for V and 1 base for J; bases not matched to a gene: 2. The CDR3 runs 15 residues. CDR3 sequence reads: CAISESSGTSYEQYF. For the CDR3, the DNA is TGTGCCATCAGTGAGTCTAGCGGGACTTCCTACGAGCAGTACTTC.